Sequencing of this TCR beta chain was carried out in a study of CD8 T cells in ankylosing spondylitis. Molecular-barcoded quantitative 5'-RACE produced these TCR beta libraries. TCRdb independently ran MiXCR on the 5' RACE reads; one entry per CDR3 protein. In the table there are roughly 230,000 distinct CDR3 sequences, approximately 8.4% of which are singletons. Study-wide results and caveats: Matched ankylosing spondylitis synovial fluid reportedly contained a significantly enriched population of disease-linked clones. There was a TCR beta motif, made of 7 or 8 highly homologous variants, that appeared characteristic of ankylosing spondylitis blood. Clones linked with disease were CD8+ and fairly uncommon in the peripheral blood.

There are 13 residues in the CDR3. The V gene lost 6 bases and the J gene lost 1 base, with 7 bases spanning the gap. Germline CDR1 SGHDT, CDR2 YYEEEE. This clonotype has ten or more counts. Its target is not known. This receptor was identified in a female donor with ankylosing spondylitis or in good health (not recorded which). The sample comprised blood, either unsorted or a sorted T cell fraction (not recorded which). The chain is built from TRBV5-6 and TRBJ2-2; D gene unclear. CDR3 sequence (DNA): TGTGCCAGCAACACAGAGAACACCGGGGAGCTGTTTTTT. Encoded protein: CASNTENTGELFF.